The rows below give T cell receptor beta chains drawn from one sample of a study of CD8 T cells in ankylosing spondylitis. One entry per CDR3 protein results from TCRdb running MiXCR on the 5' RACE reads. The table lists some 340,000 distinct CDR3 sequences, about 14% of them singletons. Sequencing was done on a sample of blood, either unsorted or a sorted T cell fraction (not recorded which). These receptors came from a male donor with ankylosing spondylitis or in good health (not recorded which). The CDR3 runs from the conserved cysteine through the conserved F or W. The order of the fields is V gene, J gene, CDR3 protein.

TRBV6-1	TRBJ2-2	CASKKVEPTGELFF
TRBV27	TRBJ2-1	CASSSTTSGRANEQFF
TRBV15	TRBJ2-7	CATSREDRSEQYF
TRBV6-1	TRBJ2-3	CASSESGSRTDTQYF
TRBV29-1	TRBJ2-3	CSVVLFGFTDTQYF
TRBV9	TRBJ2-3	CASSVNVREDTQYF
TRBV7-2	TRBJ1-2	CASSPMGGVNYGYTF
TRBV19	TRBJ2-5	CASGLAGGPSETQYF
TRBV5-1	TRBJ2-1	CASSLQGRNEQFF
TRBV10-1	TRBJ2-2	CASNGQSTTGELFF
TRBV6-5	TRBJ2-7	CASSYSTPTGGGWEQYF
TRBV10-3	TRBJ2-5	CAISESRGYKETQYF
TRBV7-8	TRBJ1-1	CASSFTGTPSEAFF
TRBV4-2	TRBJ1-6	CASSQEETLYNSPLHF
TRBV20-1	TRBJ2-5	CSATRREGQETQYF
TRBV6-1	TRBJ1-2	CATLPPGEDGYTF
TRBV7-2	TRBJ1-1	CASSLGSATLNTEAFF
TRBV12-3/TRBV12-4	TRBJ2-1	CASSLTGINEQFF
TRBV10-3	TRBJ2-5	CAISAGAPKETQYF
TRBV25-1	TRBJ1-1	CASSATRQGVLQGHEAFF
TRBV4-1	TRBJ2-3	CASRSGQSTSTDTQYF
TRBV5-5	TRBJ2-2	CASSAGGGANTGELFF
TRBV5-1	TRBJ2-1	CASSRDISGRTYNEQFF
TRBV5-1	TRBJ1-2	CASSGLTGVYGYTF
TRBV5-1	TRBJ1-1	CASSLATGAVNTEAFF
TRBV5-6	TRBJ2-7	CASSLSETPVHEQYF
TRBV5-1	TRBJ2-7	CASSLGDLGRAEQYF
TRBV5-1	TRBJ2-5	CASTTGVDRRETQYF
TRBV29-1	TRBJ2-7	CSAGKDVYEQYF
TRBV5-5	TRBJ2-7	CASSLDYFSYEQYF
TRBV28	TRBJ2-5	CASNKQQGWETQYF